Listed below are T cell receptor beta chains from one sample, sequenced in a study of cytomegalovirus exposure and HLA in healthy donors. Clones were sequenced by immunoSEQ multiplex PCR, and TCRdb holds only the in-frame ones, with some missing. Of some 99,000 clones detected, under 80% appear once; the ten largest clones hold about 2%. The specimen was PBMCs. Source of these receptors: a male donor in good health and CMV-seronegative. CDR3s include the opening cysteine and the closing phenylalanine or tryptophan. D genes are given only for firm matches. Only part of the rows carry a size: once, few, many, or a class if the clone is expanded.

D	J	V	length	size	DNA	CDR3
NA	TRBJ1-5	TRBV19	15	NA	TGTGCCAGTAGTCTGTCTTCGTATAGCAATCAGCCCCAGCATTTT	CASSLSSYSNQPQHF
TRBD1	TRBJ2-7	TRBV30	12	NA	TGTGCCTGGGGGGACAGGGACTACGAGCAGTACTTC	CAWGDRDYEQYF
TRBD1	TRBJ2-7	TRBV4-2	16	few	TGTGCCAGCAGCCAAGGGGAGGGACAGGGCCGCTACGAGCAGTACTTC	CASSQGEGQGRYEQYF
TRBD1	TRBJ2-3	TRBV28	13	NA	TGTGCCAGCGCGGACAGGGGTTCAGATACGCAGTATTTT	CASADRGSDTQYF
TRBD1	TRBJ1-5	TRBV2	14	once	TGTGCCAGCAGTGCACAGGGGAGCAATCAGCCCCAGCATTTT	CASSAQGSNQPQHF
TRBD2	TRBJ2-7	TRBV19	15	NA	TGTGCCAGTAGGAGCCCCGGACTAGCAGGCGACGAGCAGTACTTC	CASRSPGLAGDEQYF
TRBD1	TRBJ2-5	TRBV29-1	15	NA	TGCAGCGTTGAACTTCAGGGGGCGGTCGGGGAGACCCAGTACTTC	CSVELQGAVGETQYF
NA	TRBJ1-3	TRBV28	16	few	TGTGCCAGCGGCCCTCCCTACGGGGGAACTGGAAACACCATATATTTT	CASGPPYGGTGNTIYF
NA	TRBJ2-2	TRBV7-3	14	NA	TGTGCCAGCAGCTCTACAGGGTCAACCGGGGAGCTGTTTTTT	CASSSTGSTGELFF
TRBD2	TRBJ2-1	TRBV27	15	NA	TGTGCCAGCAGTCCGACTAGCGGGAGGGCCAGTGAGCAGTTCTTC	CASSPTSGRASEQFF
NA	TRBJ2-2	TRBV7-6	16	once	TGTGCCAGCAGCTTAGGTCGGGGAGAGAACACCGGGGAGCTGTTTTTT	CASSLGRGENTGELFF
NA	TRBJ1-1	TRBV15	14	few	TGTGCCACCATGCCGGGACACGGTTACACTGAAGCTTTCTTT	CATMPGHGYTEAFF